A selection of T cell receptor beta chains follows, all from one sample in a study of cytomegalovirus exposure and HLA in healthy donors. Sequencing was performed with immunoSEQ multiplex PCR; in TCRdb, only in-frame clones are kept and a portion is missing. The sample shows approximately 170,000 clones, around 72% of them seen only once. The specimen was PBMCs. The receptors originated from a man over 45 in good health and CMV-seronegative. CDR3s include the opening cysteine and the closing phenylalanine or tryptophan. D genes are given only for firm matches. Rows may omit the clone size; those that give it use once, few, many or a size class.

CDR3 protein | J gene | D gene | clone size | V gene
CASSFGRGGSYNEQFF | TRBJ2-1 | TRBD2 | . | TRBV5-4
CASSIDSGTGGINQPQHF | TRBJ1-5 | TRBD1 | . | TRBV19
CSVVGQGNGYTF | TRBJ1-2 | TRBD1 | . | TRBV29-1
CASSLSAGQGYEQYF | TRBJ2-7 | . | . | TRBV27
CASKPGLNQPQHF | TRBJ1-5 | . | . | TRBV28
CASSFPTGLYEQYF | TRBJ2-7 | TRBD1 | . | TRBV28
CASSQDRTYSGNTIYF | TRBJ1-3 | . | . | TRBV14
CASSRQASVNSPLHF | TRBJ1-6 | . | . | TRBV18
CASSLVTGRITDTQYF | TRBJ2-3 | TRBD1 | . | TRBV11-2
CASRPGQGAYEQYF | TRBJ2-7 | TRBD1 | . | TRBV28
CASKGTGTTYEQYF | TRBJ2-7 | TRBD2 | . | TRBV5-1
CASSGLGRGNQPQHF | TRBJ1-5 | . | . | TRBV2
CASSFSETGAGGYTF | TRBJ1-2 | . | . | TRBV11-2
CASSLAGGRGEQFF | TRBJ2-1 | . | . | TRBV11-2
CASIGTSGTGELFF | TRBJ2-2 | TRBD2 | few | TRBV5-1
CASSLASGTGSYEQYF | TRBJ2-7 | TRBD1 | few | TRBV5-1
CASSQRTGGSINQPQHF | TRBJ1-5 | TRBD1 | few | TRBV27
CASSQEQGDKEAFF | TRBJ1-1 | . | . | TRBV4-2
CASSAGFRAIYF | TRBJ1-3 | . | . | TRBV28
CASSLLGTGLTEAFF | TRBJ1-1 | TRBD1 | . | TRBV7-9
CASSLGQGEAYGYTF | TRBJ1-2 | TRBD1 | . | TRBV4-1
CASSPLAGGGGDTQYF | TRBJ2-3 | TRBD2 | . | TRBV11-2
CASSIEGQGKYEQYF | TRBJ2-7 | TRBD1 | . | TRBV6-5
CASSLVQTEAFF | TRBJ1-1 | . | few | TRBV28
CASSSELNTGELFF | TRBJ2-2 | . | once | TRBV5-1
CASSLGRLLNQPQHF | TRBJ1-5 | . | . | TRBV7-8
CAIRDRAHEQYF | TRBJ2-7 | TRBD1 | . | TRBV23-1
CASSLTSGGATDTQYF | TRBJ2-3 | TRBD2 | . | TRBV4-2
CSFWDRGSLNTEAFF | TRBJ1-1 | TRBD1 | once | TRBV29-1
CASSFGQGSYNEQFF | TRBJ2-1 | TRBD1 | . | TRBV11-2
CASSPMAGTFQPQHF | TRBJ1-5 | . | . | TRBV28
CASSSILGTAGELFF | TRBJ2-2 | . | . | TRBV11-2
CASSSEQGNEQFF | TRBJ2-1 | TRBD1 | . | TRBV7-3
CASRPGTGLNEKLFF | TRBJ1-4 | TRBD1 | . | TRBV2
CASSYGEVRGQPQHF | TRBJ1-5 | . | . | TRBV6-6
CASSPTDSTDTQYF | TRBJ2-3 | . | . | TRBV5-6